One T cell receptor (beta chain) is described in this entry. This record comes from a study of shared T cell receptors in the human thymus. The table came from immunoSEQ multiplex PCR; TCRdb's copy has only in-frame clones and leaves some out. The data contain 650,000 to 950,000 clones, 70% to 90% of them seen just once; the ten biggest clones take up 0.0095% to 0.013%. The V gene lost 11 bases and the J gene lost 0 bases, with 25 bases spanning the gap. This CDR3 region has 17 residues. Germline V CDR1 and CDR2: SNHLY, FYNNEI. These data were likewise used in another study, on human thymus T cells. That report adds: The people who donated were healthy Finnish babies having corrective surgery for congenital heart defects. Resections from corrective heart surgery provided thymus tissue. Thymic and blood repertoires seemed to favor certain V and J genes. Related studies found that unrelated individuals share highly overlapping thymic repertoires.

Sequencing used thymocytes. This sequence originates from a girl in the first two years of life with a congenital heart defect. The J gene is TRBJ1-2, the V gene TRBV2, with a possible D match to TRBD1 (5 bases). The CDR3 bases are TGTGCCGTGCACGAGGGTATTGGGCGGGACTCTAACTATGGCTACACCTTC. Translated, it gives CAVHEGIGRDSNYGYTF. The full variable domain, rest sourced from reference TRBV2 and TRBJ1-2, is EPEVTQTPSHQVTQMGQEVILRCVPISNHLYFYWYRQILGQKVEFLVSFYNNEISEKSEIFDDQFSVERPDGSNFTLKIRSTKLEDSAMYFCAVHEGIGRDSNYGYTFGSGTRLTVV.